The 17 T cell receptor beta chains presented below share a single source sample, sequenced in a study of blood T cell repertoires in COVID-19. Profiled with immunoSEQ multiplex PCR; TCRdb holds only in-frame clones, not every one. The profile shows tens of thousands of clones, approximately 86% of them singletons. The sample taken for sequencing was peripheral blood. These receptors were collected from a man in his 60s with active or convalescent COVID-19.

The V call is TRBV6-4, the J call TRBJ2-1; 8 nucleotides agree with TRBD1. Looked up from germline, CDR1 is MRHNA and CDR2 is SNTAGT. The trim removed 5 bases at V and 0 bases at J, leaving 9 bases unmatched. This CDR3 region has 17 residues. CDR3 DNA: TGTGCCAGCAGTAAACAACAGGGGGTGGGCTCCTACAATGAGCAGTTCTTC. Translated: CASSKQQGVGSYNEQFF.

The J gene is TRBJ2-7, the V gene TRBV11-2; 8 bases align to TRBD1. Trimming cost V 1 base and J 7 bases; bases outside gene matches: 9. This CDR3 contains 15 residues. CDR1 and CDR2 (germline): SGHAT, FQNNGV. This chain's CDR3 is CASSLGPGGAGEQYF. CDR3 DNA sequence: TGTGCCAGCAGCTTAGGGCCAGGGGGCGCGGGGGAGCAGTACTTC. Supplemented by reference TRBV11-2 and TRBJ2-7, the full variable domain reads EAGVAQSPRYKIIEKRQSVAFWCNPISGHATLYWYQQILGQGPKLLIQFQNNGVVDDSQLPKDRFSAERLKGVDSTLKIQPAKLEDSAVYLCASSLGPGGAGEQYFGPGTRLTVT.

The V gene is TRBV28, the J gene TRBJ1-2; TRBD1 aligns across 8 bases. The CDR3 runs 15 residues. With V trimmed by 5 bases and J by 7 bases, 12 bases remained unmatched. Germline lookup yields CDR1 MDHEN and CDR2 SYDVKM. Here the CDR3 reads CASSRPTGDYAGYTF. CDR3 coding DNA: TGTGCCAGCAGTCGACCGACAGGGGATTACGCTGGCTACACCTTC.

CDR3 amino acids: CASSLDRGYSTNEKLFF. DNA for the CDR3: TGCGCCAGCAGCTTGGACAGGGGATATTCAACTAATGAAAAACTGTTTTTT. The chain joins TRBV5-1 to TRBJ1-4; 7 positions agree with TRBD1. With 0 bases clipped from V and 0 bases from J, the junction kept 5 bases outside the gene matches. This CDR3 region has 17 residues. The germline CDR1 and CDR2 sequences are SGHRS and YFSETQ.

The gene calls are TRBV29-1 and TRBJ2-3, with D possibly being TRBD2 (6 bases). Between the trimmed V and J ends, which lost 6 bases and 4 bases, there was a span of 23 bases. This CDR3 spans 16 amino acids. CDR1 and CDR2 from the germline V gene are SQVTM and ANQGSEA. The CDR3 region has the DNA TGCAGCGTCCCCCGTGGAGGGCCCCTTCCCCCAGATACGCAGTATTTT. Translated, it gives CSVPRGGPLPPDTQYF.

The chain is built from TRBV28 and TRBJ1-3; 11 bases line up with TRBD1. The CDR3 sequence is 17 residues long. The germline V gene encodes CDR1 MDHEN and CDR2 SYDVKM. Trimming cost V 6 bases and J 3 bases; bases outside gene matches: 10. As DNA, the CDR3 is TGTGCCAGCAGCTCTATCTTGGGACAGGGGGTTGGAAACACCATATATTTT. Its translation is CASSSILGQGVGNTIYF.

Here the CDR3 reads CASSWQGVAGHNEQFF. The CDR3 DNA reads as TGTGCCAGTAGTTGGCAGGGGGTGGCTGGGCACAATGAGCAGTTCTTC. The rearrangement joins TRBV19 to TRBJ2-1, with 7 bases matching TRBD1. This CDR3 contains 16 residues. Germline trimming cut 5 bases from V and 5 bases from J; bases unmatched to any gene: 12. Germline values: CDR1 LNHDA, CDR2 SQIVND (reference sequence).

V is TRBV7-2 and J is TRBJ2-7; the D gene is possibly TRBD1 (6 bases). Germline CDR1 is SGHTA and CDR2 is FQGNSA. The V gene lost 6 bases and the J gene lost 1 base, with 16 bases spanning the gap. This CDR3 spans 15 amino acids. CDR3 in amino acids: CASSTTGLGSYEQYF. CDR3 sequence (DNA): TGTGCCAGCAGTACAACAGGGTTAGGTTCCTACGAGCAGTACTTC.

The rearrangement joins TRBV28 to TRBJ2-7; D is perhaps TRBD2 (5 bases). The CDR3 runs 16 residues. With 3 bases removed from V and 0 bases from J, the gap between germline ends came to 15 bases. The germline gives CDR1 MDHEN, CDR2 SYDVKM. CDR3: CASSFFGVDVSYEQYF. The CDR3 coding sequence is TGTGCCAGCAGTTTTTTCGGGGTCGACGTCTCCTACGAGCAGTACTTC.

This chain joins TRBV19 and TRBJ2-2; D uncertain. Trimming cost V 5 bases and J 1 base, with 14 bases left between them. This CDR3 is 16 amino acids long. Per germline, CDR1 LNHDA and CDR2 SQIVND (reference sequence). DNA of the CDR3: TGTGCCAGTAGTTTCGACATTCCCATGAACACCGGGGAGCTGTTTTTT. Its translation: CASSFDIPMNTGELFF.

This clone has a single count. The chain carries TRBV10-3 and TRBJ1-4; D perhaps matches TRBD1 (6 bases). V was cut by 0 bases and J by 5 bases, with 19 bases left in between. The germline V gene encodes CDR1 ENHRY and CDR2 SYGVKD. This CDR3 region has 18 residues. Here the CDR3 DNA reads TGTGCCATCAGTGAGTCCACAGGGAAGTATGCTGAGAATGAAAAACTGTTTTTT. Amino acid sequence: CAISESTGKYAENEKLFF.

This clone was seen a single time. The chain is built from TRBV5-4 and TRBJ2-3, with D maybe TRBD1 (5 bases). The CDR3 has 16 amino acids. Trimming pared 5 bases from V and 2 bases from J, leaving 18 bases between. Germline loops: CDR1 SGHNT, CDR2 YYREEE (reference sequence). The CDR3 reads CASSPRGRVYTDTQYF. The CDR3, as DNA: TGTGCCAGCAGTCCGCGCGGCAGGGTGTACACAGATACGCAGTATTTT. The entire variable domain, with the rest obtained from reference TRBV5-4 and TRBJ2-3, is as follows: ETGVTQSPTHLIKTRGQQVTLRCSSQSGHNTVSWYQQALGQGPQFIFQYYREEENGRGNFPPRFSGLQFPNYSSELNVNALELDDSALYLCASSPRGRVYTDTQYFGPGTRLTVL.

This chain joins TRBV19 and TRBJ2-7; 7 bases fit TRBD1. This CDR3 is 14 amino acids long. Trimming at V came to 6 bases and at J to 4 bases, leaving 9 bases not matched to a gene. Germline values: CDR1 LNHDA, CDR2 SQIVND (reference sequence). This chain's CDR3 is CASSRTGAGYEQYF. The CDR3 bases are TGTGCCAGTAGCCGTACAGGGGCCGGGTACGAGCAGTACTTC.

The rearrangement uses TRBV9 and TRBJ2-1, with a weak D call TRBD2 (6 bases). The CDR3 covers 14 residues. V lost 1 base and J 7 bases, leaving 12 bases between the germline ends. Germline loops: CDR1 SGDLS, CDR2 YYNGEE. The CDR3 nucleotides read TGTGCCAGCAGCGTACGGGGGTTCGGGAATGAGCAGTTCTTC. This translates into CASSVRGFGNEQFF.

The CDR3 is CASSLDRGQETQYF. The CDR3 DNA sequence: TGTGCCAGCAGCTTAGACAGGGGTCAAGAGACCCAGTACTTC. The gene calls are TRBV7-2 and TRBJ2-5, with 7 bases fitting TRBD1. The germline V gene has CDR1 SGHTA and CDR2 FQGNSA. The CDR3 loop spans 14 amino acids. Trimming at V came to 1 base and at J to 2 bases, leaving 1 base not matched to a gene.

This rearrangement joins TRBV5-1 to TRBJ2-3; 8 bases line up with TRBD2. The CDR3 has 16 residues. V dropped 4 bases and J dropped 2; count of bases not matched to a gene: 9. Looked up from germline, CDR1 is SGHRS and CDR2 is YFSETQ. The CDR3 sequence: CASSPVLAVLTDTQYF. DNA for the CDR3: TGCGCCAGCAGCCCGGTACTAGCGGTACTCACAGATACGCAGTATTTT.

The CDR3 spells CASSGDRSLPNTEAFF. CDR3 sequence (DNA): TGTGCCAGCAGCGGGGACAGGAGCCTCCCGAACACTGAAGCTTTCTTT. The V and J genes are TRBV2 and TRBJ1-1; TRBD1 matches at 8 bases. Trimming took 6 bases from V and 1 from J; bases not matched to a gene: 10. Germline V gene sequence: CDR1 SNHLY, CDR2 FYNNEI. The CDR3 extends over 16 amino acids.